These 9 T cell receptor beta chains were sequenced from one sample in a study of cytomegalovirus exposure and HLA in healthy donors. The method was immunoSEQ multiplex PCR; TCRdb's version includes in-frame clones alone and lacks a portion of them. The sample carries tens of thousands of clones, 85% recorded once. The sample taken for sequencing was PBMCs. The receptors were gathered from a man between 18 and 35 years old in good health and CMV-seropositive.

Ten or more counts support this clone. The rearrangement links TRBV28 to TRBJ2-7, with D possibly TRBD1 on 5 matching bases. The CDR3 covers 13 residues. Germline V gene lookup returns CDR1 MDHEN and CDR2 SYDVKM. V lost 8 bases to trimming and J lost 0 bases, with 11 bases between them. The CDR3 spells CASPRQGSYEQYV. CDR3 DNA: TGTGCCAGCCCCCGGCAGGGCTCCTACGAGCAGTACGTC.

The V gene is TRBV19, the J gene TRBJ1-2; D is uncertain. CDR3 size: 12 residues. Germline V gene sequence: CDR1 LNHDA, CDR2 SQIVND (reference sequence). V was cut by 7 bases and J by 5 bases, with 11 bases left in between. The CDR3 DNA follows: TGTGCCAGTAATAGCCTTGGGTATGGCTACACCTTC. Its protein product is CASNSLGYGYTF.

The chain employs TRBV29-1 and TRBJ1-1, with D hard to call. Trimming stripped 7 bases from V and 4 bases from J, with 16 bases between. CDR1 SQVTM and CDR2 ANQGSEA come from the germline V gene. This CDR3 contains 13 residues. The CDR3 loop reads CSAPFLSGTEAFF. The DNA for the CDR3 is TGCAGCGCTCCGTTTCTGTCGGGCACTGAAGCTTTCTTT.

The chain has TRBV9 and TRBJ1-1; no definite D call. Per germline, CDR1 SGDLS and CDR2 YYNGEE. CDR3 length: 16 amino acids. V was trimmed by 0 bases and J by 1 base, leaving 13 bases between them. CDR3 loop: CASSVVPGSGNTEAFF. The CDR3 DNA reads as TGTGCCAGCAGCGTAGTCCCGGGGTCGGGGAACACTGAAGCTTTCTTT.

This chain connects TRBV10-3 to TRBJ2-7; D not resolved. V was clipped by 3 bases and J by 3 bases, with 3 bases between them. The CDR3 contains 11 residues. Germline CDR1 ENHRY, CDR2 SYGVKD. The CDR3: CAISDNYEQYF. The CDR3 region has the DNA TGTGCCATCAGTGATAACTACGAGCAGTACTTC.

The chain employs TRBV5-6 and TRBJ2-3; D uncertain. This CDR3 has 13 amino acids. V was pared by 1 base and J by 7 bases, with 10 bases between. Germline CDR1 and CDR2: SGHDT and YYEEEE. The DNA for the CDR3 is TGTGCCAGCAGCTTGCGGTCCGGGTATACGCAGTATTTT. It is translated as CASSLRSGYTQYF.

The chain carries TRBV7-9 and TRBJ2-7, with 8 positions matching TRBD1. CDR1 is SEHNR, CDR2 FQNEAQ, per germline (reference sequence). V shed 1 base and J 3 bases; nucleotides not matched to a gene: 8. The CDR3 has 16 amino acids. This chain's CDR3 is CASSLVTGTGVYEQYV. CDR3 sequence (DNA): TGTGCCAGCAGCTTAGTCACCGGGACAGGAGTCTACGAGCAGTACGTC.

The J gene is TRBJ1-5, the V gene TRBV27; TRBD1 is a possible D gene (5 bases). Germline V lookup: CDR1 MNHEY, CDR2 SMNVEV (reference sequence). V dropped 6 bases and J dropped 4 bases, with 13 bases sitting between them. The CDR3 totals 14 residues. CDR3 protein: CASRAGQGNQPQHF. The DNA of the CDR3 is TGTGCCAGCAGAGCCGGTCAGGGAAATCAGCCCCAGCATTTT.

CDR3: CASSTSGTSYYEQYF. In DNA, the CDR3 is TGTGCCAGCAGCACGTCCGGGACTAGTTACTACGAGCAGTACTTC. This rearrangement joins TRBV5-4 to TRBJ2-7; TRBD2 matches 8 bases. Germline trimming cut 4 bases from V and 3 bases from J; bases unmatched to any gene: 9. CDR3 length: 15 residues. CDR1 and CDR2 (germline): SGHNT, YYREEE (reference sequence).